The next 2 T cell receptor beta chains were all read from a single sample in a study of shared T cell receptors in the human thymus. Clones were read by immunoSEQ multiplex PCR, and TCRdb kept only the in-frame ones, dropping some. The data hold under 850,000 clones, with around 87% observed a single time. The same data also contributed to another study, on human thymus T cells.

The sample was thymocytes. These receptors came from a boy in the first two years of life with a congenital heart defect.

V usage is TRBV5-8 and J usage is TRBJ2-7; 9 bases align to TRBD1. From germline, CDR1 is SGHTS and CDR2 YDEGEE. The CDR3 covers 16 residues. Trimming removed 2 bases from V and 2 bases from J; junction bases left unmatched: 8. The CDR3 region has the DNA TGTGCCAGCAGCTTTGTCCGGGACAGGGTGCCCTACGAGCAGTACTTC. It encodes CASSFVRDRVPYEQYF.

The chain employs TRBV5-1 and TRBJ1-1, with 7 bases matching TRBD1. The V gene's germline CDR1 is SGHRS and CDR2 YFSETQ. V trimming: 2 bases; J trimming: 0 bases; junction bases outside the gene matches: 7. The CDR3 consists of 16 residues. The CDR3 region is CASSFGGQALNTEAFF. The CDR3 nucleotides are TGCGCCAGCAGCTTCGGAGGACAGGCTTTGAACACTGAAGCTTTCTTT.